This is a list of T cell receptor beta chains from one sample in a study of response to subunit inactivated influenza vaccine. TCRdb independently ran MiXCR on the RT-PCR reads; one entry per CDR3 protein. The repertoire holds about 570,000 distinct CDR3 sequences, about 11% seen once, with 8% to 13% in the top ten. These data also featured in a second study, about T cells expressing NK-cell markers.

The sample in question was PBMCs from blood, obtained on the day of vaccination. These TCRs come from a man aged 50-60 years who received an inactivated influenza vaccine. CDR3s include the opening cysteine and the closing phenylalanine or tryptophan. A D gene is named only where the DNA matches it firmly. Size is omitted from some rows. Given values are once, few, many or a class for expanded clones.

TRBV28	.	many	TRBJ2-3	TGTGCCAGCAGTCCCCCCGGGGGGCCTTTCCCAACTCGTTGGGATTTT	CASSPPGGPFPTRWDF
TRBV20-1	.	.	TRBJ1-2	TGCAGTGCTAGGGGGGGATCGCAGGACTATGGCTACACCTTC	CSARGGSQDYGYTF
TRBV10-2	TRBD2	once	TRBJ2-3	TGCGCCAGCACAGCGGGGAGCACAGATACGCAGTATTTT	CASTAGSTDTQYF
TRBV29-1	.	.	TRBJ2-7	TGCAGCGTTGAGTACTACGAGCAGTACTTC	CSVEYYEQYF
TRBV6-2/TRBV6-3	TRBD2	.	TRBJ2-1	TGTGCCAGCAGTTACGGGACTAGCGGGAGAATTGAGCAGTTCTTC	CASSYGTSGRIEQFF
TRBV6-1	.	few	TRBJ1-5	TGTGCCAGCAGTGGAGGGGGATATAGCAATCAGCCCCAGCATTTT	CASSGGGYSNQPQHF
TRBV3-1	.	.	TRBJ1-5	TGTGCCAGCAGCCCGCTCCCCGGGGGAGGTCAGCCCCAGCATTTT	CASSPLPGGGQPQHF
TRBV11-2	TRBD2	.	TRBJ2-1	TGTGCCAGCAGCTCCCCCGGGGGGGCCAATGAGCAGTTCTTC	CASSSPGGANEQFF
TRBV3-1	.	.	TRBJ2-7	TGTGCCAGCAGCCTGAGGGGCGGGAAGAGGCCCGAGCAGTACTTC	CASSLRGGKRPEQYF
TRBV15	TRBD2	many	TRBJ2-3	TGTGCCACCAGTCCGGGAGGAGCGACAGATACGCAGTATTTT	CATSPGGATDTQYF
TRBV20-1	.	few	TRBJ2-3	TGCAGTGCTAGAGATCTCCGGGTCGCACTTACTACCGATACGCAGTATTTT	CSARDLRVALTTDTQYF
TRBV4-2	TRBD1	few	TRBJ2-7	TGTGCCAGCAGCCAAGATAAAGGGACAGGGGGGTACGAGCAGTACTTC	CASSQDKGTGGYEQYF
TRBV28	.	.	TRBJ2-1	TGTGCCAGCAGCCAACGGGGGCGCTCCTACAATGAGCAGTTCTTC	CASSQRGRSYNEQFF
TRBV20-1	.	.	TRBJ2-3	TGCAGTGCTAGATTTCTAGCTCGAGATACGCAGTATTTT	CSARFLARDTQYF
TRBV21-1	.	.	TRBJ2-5	TGTGCCAGCAGCCCGGCCGGGCCCAGGGCCCTTCGAGAGACCCAGTACTTC	CASSPAGPRALRETQYF